The 25 T cell receptor beta chains listed next were all sequenced from one sample in a study of post-analysis software for immune sequencing data. General study findings and limits: TRBV segments more frequent in patients than in controls numbered a few and included TRBV5-6, TRBV5-1 and TRBV20-1.

The antigens these receptors bind are not known. Libraries were made from TCR beta cDNA, and they carried unique molecular identifiers. TCRdb independently ran MiXCR on the PCR reads; one entry per CDR3 protein. Of hundreds of thousands of distinct CDR3 sequences in the sample, less than 35% were seen once. The specimen was blood. These receptors all stem from a girl aged 5-17 years with multiple sclerosis.

The J gene is TRBJ2-1, the V gene TRBV7-2; D perhaps matches TRBD2 (5 bases). V dropped 3 bases and J dropped 4 bases, with 19 bases sitting between them. The CDR3 covers 17 residues. Germline CDR1 reads SGHTA; CDR2 reads FQGNSA. The CDR3 DNA reads TGTGCCAGCAGCTTGCCGTCGGCGGGTGTTGGATACAATGAGCAGTTCTTC. Protein product: CASSLPSAGVGYNEQFF.

V gene TRBV7-9 combines with J gene TRBJ2-7, with TRBD1 as a possible D gene (6 bases). V was clipped by 2 bases and J by 3 bases, with 14 bases between them. The CDR3 covers 15 residues. The germline gives CDR1 SEHNR, CDR2 FQNEAQ (reference sequence). The CDR3 reads CASSLLAGDHYEQYF. CDR3 bases: TGTGCCAGCAGCTTACTGGCAGGGGATCACTACGAGCAGTACTTC.

The sample holds a few counts of this clonotype. The chain is built from TRBV6-1 and TRBJ1-4; possible D gene TRBD1, 5 bases. Trimming shortened V by 3 bases and J by 2 bases, and 10 bases separated the two germline ends. The CDR3 spans 15 residues. The germline V gene encodes CDR1 MNHNS and CDR2 SASEGT. The CDR3 loop is CASSEYRDTNEKLFF. The CDR3 nucleotides read TGTGCCAGCAGTGAGTACCGGGACACTAATGAAAAACTGTTTTTT.

V is TRBV11-2 and J is TRBJ2-5, with 10 positions matching TRBD2. Germline V lookup: CDR1 SGHAT, CDR2 FQNNGV. The CDR3 is made up of 15 amino acids. With V trimmed by 5 bases and J by 5 bases, 8 bases remained unmatched. The CDR3 bases are TGTGCCAGCAGCCCTAGCGGGAGTCACGGGGAGACCCAGTACTTC. Residues: CASSPSGSHGETQYF. Filled out from reference TRBV11-2 and TRBJ2-5, the complete variable domain reads EAGVAQSPRYKIIEKRQSVAFWCNPISGHATLYWYQQILGQGPKLLIQFQNNGVVDDSQLPKDRFSAERLKGVDSTLKIQPAKLEDSAVYLCASSPSGSHGETQYFGPGTRLLVL.

The J gene is TRBJ2-1, the V gene TRBV5-1, with D possibly being TRBD1 or TRBD2 (5 bases each). With 4 bases removed from V and 10 bases from J, the gap between germline ends came to 12 bases. The CDR3 runs 12 residues. The germline V gene has CDR1 SGHRS and CDR2 YFSETQ. CDR3 residues: CASSKGTYEQFF. For the CDR3, the DNA is TGCGCCAGCAGCAAGGGGACGTACGAGCAGTTCTTC.

The J gene is TRBJ1-2, the V gene TRBV3-1; the D is unclear. Germline CDR1 and CDR2: LGHDT and YNNKEL (reference sequence). V lost 2 bases to trimming and J lost 0 bases, with 4 bases between them. CDR3 length: 13 residues. This chain's CDR3 is CASSQQANYGYTF. The CDR3 region has the DNA TGTGCCAGCAGCCAACAGGCTAACTATGGCTACACCTTC.

This clonotype was counted only a few times. This rearrangement joins TRBV6-6 to TRBJ1-5, with TRBD1 as a possible D gene (5 bases). This CDR3 has 14 amino acids. Trimming shortened V by 6 bases and J by 0 bases, and 9 bases separated the two germline ends. CDR1 is MNHNY, CDR2 SVGAGI, per germline (reference sequence). CDR3 nucleotides: TGTGCCAGCAGGCAGGGACTTAGCAATCAGCCCCAGCATTTT. This encodes CASRQGLSNQPQHF.

V usage is TRBV6-2 or TRBV6-3 and J usage is TRBJ2-1; TRBD2 matches 7 bases. The CDR3 totals 16 residues. Per the germline V gene, CDR1 is MNHEY and CDR2 is SVGEGT. The V and J ends lost 5 bases and 0 bases, in that order; junction bases with no gene match: 7. The DNA for the CDR3 is TGTGCCAGCAGTCTCTGGGGACTAACCTCCTACAATGAGCAGTTCTTC. Protein sequence: CASSLWGLTSYNEQFF.

The chain carries TRBV27 and TRBJ2-3, with D perhaps matching TRBD2 (6 bases). Trimming stripped 6 bases from V and 2 bases from J, with 18 bases between. Looked up from germline, CDR1 is MNHEY and CDR2 is SMNVEV (reference sequence). The CDR3 sequence is 16 residues long. The CDR3 protein is CASSLGGALITDTQYF. In DNA, the CDR3 is TGTGCCAGCAGCCTGGGGGGTGCGCTGATCACAGATACGCAGTATTTT.

CDR3 residues: CASKGERVSYEQYF. The DNA for the CDR3 is TGTGCCAGCAAAGGAGAGAGGGTATCCTACGAGCAGTACTTC. The V gene is TRBV6-2 or TRBV6-3, the J gene TRBJ2-7, with D maybe TRBD2 (5 bases). Germline values: CDR1 MNHEY, CDR2 SVGEGT. The CDR3 extends over 14 amino acids. The V gene lost 7 bases and the J gene lost 1 base, with 14 bases spanning the gap.

The sample holds a few counts of this clonotype. This rearrangement joins TRBV5-6 to TRBJ2-7, with 8 bases that match TRBD1. Germline V lookup: CDR1 SGHDT, CDR2 YYEEEE. The CDR3 runs 16 residues. V lost 0 bases and J lost 3; bases outside the gene matches: 8. CDR3 loop: CASSLAKPRGLYEQYF. As DNA, the CDR3 is TGTGCCAGCAGCTTGGCCAAGCCCAGGGGGCTCTACGAGCAGTACTTC. Using reference TRBV5-6 and TRBJ2-7 for the parts outside the CDR3, the full variable domain is DAGVTQSPTHLIKTRGQQVTLRCSPKSGHDTVSWYQQALGQGPQFIFQYYEEEERQRGNFPDRFSGHQFPNYSSELNVNALLLGDSALYLCASSLAKPRGLYEQYFGPGTRLTVT.

This chain uses TRBV20-1 with TRBJ1-5, with D tentatively TRBD1 (6 bases). V dropped 3 bases and J dropped 0 bases, with 9 bases sitting between them. The CDR3 consists of 14 residues. In germline, CDR1 is DFQATT, CDR2 SNEGSKA (reference sequence). The DNA for the CDR3 is TGCAGTGCTAGCAGGGGCCTTAGCAATCAGCCCCAGCATTTT. This gives the protein CSASRGLSNQPQHF.

This clonotype was seen a handful of times. The chain combines TRBV4-1 with TRBJ2-6, with no clear D. Germline values: CDR1 MGHRA, CDR2 YSYEKL. The CDR3 loop spans 22 amino acids. V gave up 0 bases and J gave up 4 bases, with 28 bases separating them. The CDR3 reads CASSQEVKTTDPPPTGANVLTF. In nucleotides, the CDR3 is TGCGCCAGCAGCCAAGAAGTCAAGACCACCGATCCCCCTCCAACCGGGGCCAACGTCCTGACTTTC.

The genes are TRBV29-1 and TRBJ2-3, with TRBD2 matching 10 bases. J was trimmed by 4 bases and V by 6 bases; bases with no gene match: 10. Looked up from germline, CDR1 is SQVTM and CDR2 is ANQGSEA. The CDR3 sequence is 15 residues long. CDR3 sequence: CSVNPSGGSADTQYF. The CDR3, as DNA: TGCAGCGTGAACCCTAGCGGGGGATCGGCAGATACGCAGTATTTT.

The table lists this clonotype with a few counts. This sequence joins TRBV12-3 or TRBV12-4 and TRBJ1-2; TRBD1 agrees at 9 bases. With 5 bases clipped from V and 4 bases from J, the junction kept 8 bases outside the gene matches. The CDR3 covers 15 residues. The CDR3 region has the DNA TGTGCCAGCAGTCCCGGGACAGGGTACGCCTATGGCTACACCTTC. This encodes CASSPGTGYAYGYTF.

Here the CDR3 reads CASSQDFGTVTFF. In nucleotides, the CDR3 is TGTGCCAGCAGCCAAGATTTCGGGACAGTGACGTTCTTC. The genes are TRBV4-2 and TRBJ2-1; 7 bases are shared with TRBD1. V lost 0 bases and J lost 15; bases outside the gene matches: 8. CDR1 and CDR2 from the germline V gene are LGHNA and YNFKEQ. The CDR3 is 13 residues long.

There are many counts of this clonotype. This chain uses TRBV6-1 with TRBJ2-7; weak D call: TRBD1 (5 bases). Trimming shortened V by 2 bases and J by 5 bases, and 7 bases separated the two germline ends. This CDR3 spans 12 amino acids. Germline V lookup: CDR1 MNHNS, CDR2 SASEGT. CDR3 in amino acids: CASSERTNEQYF. DNA for the CDR3: TGTGCCAGCAGTGAAAGGACAAACGAGCAGTACTTC.

Only a few counts were recorded for this clonotype. The chain joins TRBV20-1 to TRBJ2-5; 8 bases are a match to TRBD1. The CDR3 runs 13 residues. From germline, CDR1 is DFQATT and CDR2 SNEGSKA (reference sequence). The V and J ends lost 5 bases and 4 bases, in that order; junction bases with no gene match: 6. The CDR3 here is CSAGTGGLETQYF. The CDR3 nucleotides read TGCAGTGCTGGTACAGGGGGATTAGAGACCCAGTACTTC.

Concerning this clonotype: An end of the junction does not agree with germline; a read error may underlie this. This chain uses TRBV20-1 with TRBJ1-5; possibly TRBD1 for D (5 bases). The CDR3 has 17 residues. Germline CDR1 is DFQATT and CDR2 is SNEGSKA (reference sequence). CDR3 protein: CSTREWSGQGTNQPQHF. The CDR3 coding sequence is TGCAGTACTAGAGAATGGTCGGGCCAGGGCACCAATCAGCCCCAGCATTTT.

About this clonotype: One junction end disagrees with the germline gene, perhaps due to a read error. The rearrangement joins TRBV29-1 to TRBJ1-2; D not certain. The CDR3 is made up of 12 amino acids. The germline V gene encodes CDR1 SQVTM and CDR2 ANQGSEA. Here the CDR3 reads CSGEVGHYGYTF. The CDR3 nucleotides are TGCAGCGGTGAAGTAGGGCATTATGGCTACACCTTC.

This clonotype was observed a few times. The V gene is TRBV29-1, the J gene TRBJ2-4; tentatively, D is TRBD2 (6 bases). Germline-derived CDR1 and CDR2 are SQVTM and ANQGSEA. V was trimmed by 6 bases and J by 0 bases, leaving 15 bases between them. This CDR3 has 15 residues. The CDR3 sequence: CSVEDTGGAKNIQYF. The CDR3 DNA reads as TGCAGCGTCGAGGACACCGGGGGAGCCAAAAACATTCAGTACTTC. The whole variable domain, remainder taken from reference TRBV29-1 and TRBJ2-4, is SAVISQKPSRDICQRGTSLTIQCQVDSQVTMMFWYRQQPGQSLTLIATANQGSEATYESGFVIDKFPISRPNLTFSTLTVSNMSPEDSSIYLCSVEDTGGAKNIQYFGAGTRLSVL.

The genes are TRBV27 and TRBJ2-1; TRBD2 agrees at 12 bases. The CDR3 totals 15 residues. V lost 5 bases to trimming and J lost 10 bases; unmatched junction nucleotides: 9. Germline V gene lookup returns CDR1 MNHEY and CDR2 SMNVEV (reference sequence). The CDR3 sequence is CASSPSTSGGLEQFF. The DNA of the CDR3 is TGTGCCAGCAGTCCCTCGACTAGCGGGGGACTAGAGCAGTTCTTC.

The chain is built from TRBV24-1 and TRBJ1-5; D remains unclear. Trimming stripped 5 bases from V and 11 bases from J, with 12 bases between. CDR1 KGHDR and CDR2 SFDVKD come from the germline V gene. This CDR3 contains 12 residues. The CDR3 region is CATSGNLGAQHF. In DNA form, the CDR3 reads TGTGCCACCAGTGGCAATTTGGGCGCCCAGCATTTT.

This chain links TRBV20-1 with TRBJ2-3, with 7 positions matching TRBD2. The CDR3 is made up of 16 amino acids. Trimming at V came to 1 base and at J to 1 base, leaving 8 bases not matched to a gene. The germline CDR1 and CDR2 sequences are DFQATT and SNEGSKA (reference sequence). CDR3 loop: CSARVLAAGGTDTQYF. DNA of the CDR3: TGCAGTGCTAGAGTTCTAGCGGCCGGGGGCACAGATACGCAGTATTTT.

This clonotype was counted only a few times. V is TRBV11-2 and J is TRBJ2-5; D may be TRBD1 or TRBD2 (5 bases each). The germline V gene encodes CDR1 SGHAT and CDR2 FQNNGV. This CDR3 comprises 17 residues. Trimming left V 1 base short and J 1 base short, with 16 bases between. The CDR3 sequence: CASSLVGTAFTQETQYF. The CDR3 nucleotides are TGTGCCAGCAGCTTAGTCGGGACCGCTTTCACCCAAGAGACCCAGTACTTC.